Listed here are 20 T cell receptor beta chains from one sample, sequenced in a study of spatial heterogeneity in lung cancer. Time point specified: sample taken at primary tumor resection. One entry per CDR3 protein, called by TCRdb with MiXCR from the 5' RACE reads. The sample has some 38,000 distinct CDR3 sequences, around 7.5% seen once; the top ten hold 25% to 35%. The sequencing here drew on PBMCs, taken at surgery. The receptors were gathered from a male donor with early-stage non-small cell lung cancer.

Note on this clonotype: This clone may be a read error of a much larger clone one base away. The chain carries TRBV7-3 and TRBJ2-3, with 7 bases aligning to TRBD2. CDR1 and CDR2 (germline): SGHTA, FQGTGA. The length of the CDR3 is 15 residues. CDR3 sequence: CVSRQTSMGTDTQYF. Written as DNA, the CDR3 is TGTGTCAGCAGACAGACTAGCATGGGCACAGATACGCAGTATTTT.

This clonotype showed up many times. The chain carries TRBV7-3 and TRBJ2-1; D ambiguous. Germline loops: CDR1 SGHTA, CDR2 FQGTGA. The CDR3 length is 13 residues. Deletions cut 1 base from V and 6 bases from J, with 7 bases between. CDR3 sequence: CASSLNVRNEQFF. In DNA, the CDR3 is TGTGCCAGCAGCTTAAATGTGCGCAATGAGCAGTTCTTC.

This clonotype was counted many times. The chain employs TRBV7-3 and TRBJ2-2; D remains unclear. The CDR3 spans 14 residues. Germline V gives CDR1 SGHTA, CDR2 FQGTGA. Trimming cost V 8 bases and J 0 bases, with 10 bases left between them. For the CDR3, the DNA is TGTGCCAGCTCCGGGCCAACGAACACCGGGGAGCTGTTTTTT. Protein product: CASSGPTNTGELFF. Looking up the rest from reference TRBV7-3 and TRBJ2-2 gives the full variable domain: GAGVSQTPSNKVTEKGKYVELRCDPISGHTALYWYRQSLGQGPEFLIYFQGTGAADDSGLPNDRFFAVRPEGSVSTLKIQRTERGDSAVYLCASSGPTNTGELFFGEGSRLTVL.

By proportion, this clonotype is medium-sized. V usage is TRBV20-1 and J usage is TRBJ1-1, with a tentative D call TRBD1 (6 bases). The CDR3 spans 13 residues. Germline CDR1 and CDR2: DFQATT and SNEGSKA (reference sequence). V lost 3 bases and J 6 bases, leaving 14 bases between the germline ends. CDR3 coding DNA: TGCAGTGCTAGTCGGGGGGCCCTTGCTGAAGCTTTCTTT. Residues: CSASRGALAEAFF.

This clonotype was picked up a small number of times. The rearrangement links TRBV19 to TRBJ1-5; D unclear. Germline V gives CDR1 LNHDA, CDR2 SQIVND (reference sequence). The V and J ends lost 6 bases and 2 bases respectively, with 8 bases between them. This CDR3 region has 13 residues. DNA for the CDR3: TGTGCCAGTAGCACCGTTGGCAATCAGCCCCAGCATTTT. This encodes CASSTVGNQPQHF.

This clonotype was counted a few times. The chain combines TRBV14 with TRBJ2-3; the D gene is possibly TRBD1 (5 bases). Trimming removed 1 base at V and 1 base at J, with 18 bases between. The CDR3 totals 18 residues. CDR1 SGHDN and CDR2 FVKESK come from the germline V gene. CDR3 coding DNA: TGTGCCAGCAGCCAAGTGGCTTCAGGGTTGCTAGGCACAGATACGCAGTATTTT. Amino acid sequence: CASSQVASGLLGTDTQYF.

This clonotype has only a few counts. This sequence joins TRBV27 and TRBJ2-2; no clear D. CDR3 length: 16 residues. The V end lost 3 bases, the J end lost 1 base, and 12 bases lay between the germline ends. Germline loops: CDR1 MNHEY, CDR2 SMNVEV (reference sequence). Here the CDR3 DNA reads TGTGCCAGCAGTTTCAACGCGCCCCTGAACACCGGGGAGCTGTTTTTT. The encoded protein is CASSFNAPLNTGELFF.

At least ten counts were recorded for this clonotype. The chain uses TRBV3-1 and TRBJ2-5, with 13 bases lining up with TRBD2. Germline CDR1 and CDR2: LGHDT and YNNKEL (reference sequence). The CDR3 spans 17 residues. Germline trimming cut 0 bases from V and 5 bases from J; bases unmatched to any gene: 6. DNA of the CDR3: TGTGCCAGCAGCCAAGACGCACTAGCGGGAGGGGGGGAGACCCAGTACTTC. Protein product: CASSQDALAGGGETQYF.

Notes on this clonotype: A read error may be the cause here, since a much bigger clone is one base away. This rearrangement joins TRBV25-1 to TRBJ1-2; D remains unclear. The V end lost 2 bases, the J end lost 3 bases, and 7 bases lay between the germline ends. This CDR3 contains 13 residues. In germline, CDR1 is MGHDK, CDR2 SYGVNS. The CDR3 is CASSEGMDYGYTF. The CDR3 DNA reads TGTGCCAGCAGTGAAGGAATGGACTATGGCTACACCTTC.

This clonotype was seen repeatedly, ten times or more. The V call is TRBV4-3, the J call TRBJ2-1; 7 nucleotides align to TRBD2. Germline CDR1 is LGHNA and CDR2 is YSLEER. The CDR3 has 16 residues. Trimming removed 4 bases from V and 7 bases from J; junction bases left unmatched: 13. CDR3 amino acids: CASSPFLRGTRNEQFF. The CDR3 DNA follows: TGCGCCAGCAGCCCATTCTTGCGGGGGACTCGTAATGAGCAGTTCTTC.

Written as DNA, the CDR3 is TGTGCCAGCAGTTCCTCGGGACAGGGAGGTTGGAGTAATGAAAAACTGTTTTTT. Translated, it gives CASSSSGQGGWSNEKLFF. The chain combines TRBV12-3 or TRBV12-4 with TRBJ1-4; 9 bases fit TRBD1. V trimming: 4 bases; J trimming: 4 bases; junction bases outside the gene matches: 13. The CDR3 loop spans 18 amino acids.

This clonotype occurred many times. The chain couples TRBV7-2 to TRBJ1-1; the D is unclear. This CDR3 spans 13 amino acids. V was shortened by 5 bases and J by 4 bases, with 11 bases between the two germline ends. The V gene's germline CDR1 is SGHTA and CDR2 FQGNSA. The CDR3: CASSVEFSTEAFF. The CDR3 DNA follows: TGTGCCAGCAGCGTGGAGTTCTCCACTGAAGCTTTCTTT.

The table lists this clonotype with many counts. The chain links TRBV28 to TRBJ2-1, with D possibly matching TRBD1 (5 bases). The CDR3 sequence is 15 residues long. Germline CDR1 and CDR2: MDHEN and SYDVKM. Deletions cut 5 bases from V and 0 bases from J, with 11 bases between. This chain's CDR3 is CASSRQIGSYNEQFF. The CDR3 coding sequence is TGTGCCAGCAGTCGACAGATCGGCTCCTACAATGAGCAGTTCTTC.

This clonotype was seen a handful of times. In DNA, the CDR3 is TGCAGCGGGGCTACTTACAATGAGCAGTTCTTC. Translation gives CSGATYNEQFF. The rearrangement links TRBV20-1 to TRBJ2-1; D might be TRBD1 or TRBD2, each matching 5 bases. Germline loops: CDR1 DFQATT, CDR2 SNEGSKA (reference sequence). The CDR3 consists of 11 residues.

This clonotype was recorded at least ten times. The J gene is TRBJ2-1, the V gene TRBV6-5, with D unclear. This CDR3 spans 13 amino acids. Looked up from germline, CDR1 is MNHEY and CDR2 is SVGAGI. V was clipped by 0 bases and J by 7 bases, with 7 bases between them. The CDR3 region has the DNA TGTGCCAGCAGTTACTCGGCGGCGAATGAGCAGTTCTTC. Translation gives CASSYSAANEQFF.

The chain has TRBV2 and TRBJ1-1; D is uncertain. The CDR3 covers 13 residues. V was clipped by 8 bases and J by 4 bases, with 14 bases between them. Germline V CDR1 and CDR2: SNHLY, FYNNEI. CDR3 protein: CASVPSWGTEAFF. The CDR3 bases are TGTGCCAGCGTTCCTAGTTGGGGCACTGAAGCTTTCTTT.

The sample holds a few counts of this clonotype. This rearrangement joins TRBV20-1 to TRBJ1-2, with 12 bases aligning to TRBD1. V trimming: 3 bases; J trimming: 4 bases; junction bases outside the gene matches: 12. This CDR3 contains 17 residues. Germline CDR1 and CDR2: DFQATT and SNEGSKA (reference sequence). CDR3 in DNA: TGCAGTGCTAGCCAAACGGGACAGGGGGCGCGTACCTATGGCTACACCTTC. Protein product: CSASQTGQGARTYGYTF.

The gene calls are TRBV6-1 and TRBJ2-7; 7 bases line up with TRBD1. Germline V gene data show CDR1 as MNHNS and CDR2 as SASEGT. Germline trimming cut 6 bases from V and 0 bases from J; bases unmatched to any gene: 11. This CDR3 is built from 16 residues. CDR3 in amino acids: CASSLSTGVSSYEQYV. The CDR3, as DNA: TGTGCCAGCAGCCTAAGCACAGGGGTTTCCTCCTACGAGCAGTACGTC.

This clonotype was picked up many times. V is TRBV5-1 and J is TRBJ2-7, with 7 bases that match TRBD1. The junction had 12 bases not matched to a gene; V was cut back by 4 bases and J by 5 bases. The CDR3 contains 15 residues. Germline loops: CDR1 SGHRS, CDR2 YFSETQ. The CDR3 here is CASSRTGLHGDEQYV. CDR3 DNA: TGCGCCAGCAGCAGGACAGGACTTCATGGGGACGAGCAGTACGTC.

Many counts were recorded for this clonotype. The gene calls are TRBV5-1 and TRBJ2-7; tentatively, D is TRBD1 or TRBD2 (5 bases each). The CDR3 extends over 16 amino acids. Trimming left V 3 bases short and J 7 bases short, with 23 bases between. The V gene's germline CDR1 is SGHRS and CDR2 YFSETQ. CDR3 sequence (DNA): TGCGCCAGCAGCTGGGGTCGGGGAGCGAGGGGAGAGGAGCAGTACTTC. Translating gives CASSWGRGARGEEQYF.